A selection of T cell receptor beta chains follows, all from one sample in a study of T cell changes during pregnancy in multiple sclerosis. Sequencing was performed with immunoSEQ multiplex PCR; in TCRdb, only in-frame clones are kept and a portion is missing. Of 25,000 to 35,000 clones listed, about 92% are singletons. The specimen comprised CD8+ T cells from peripheral blood mononuclear cells, sampled in the first trimester of pregnancy. These receptors were collected from a female donor with multiple sclerosis, enrolled in a pregnancy study. Both conserved end residues are part of each CDR3. A D gene is named only where the DNA matches it firmly. Clone size is given for some rows only: seen once, a few or many times, or a class if the clone is expanded.

few,TRBV12-5,TRBD1,TRBJ1-2,TGTGCTAGTGGTCCCGGGACAGGGCACTTGGGCTACACCTTC,CASGPGTGHLGYTF
.,TRBV5-4,.,TRBJ2-2,TGTGCCAGCAGCTTGACGGTCCCCGGGGAGCTGTTTTTT,CASSLTVPGELFF
.,TRBV5-6,.,TRBJ1-5,TGTGCCAGCAGCTTGGCCGGGGTAAGCAATCAGCCCCAGCATTTT,CASSLAGVSNQPQHF
.,TRBV7-9,.,TRBJ1-5,TGTGCCAGCAGCTTAGGTCCCAAAAGAGGCAATCAGCCCCAGCATTTT,CASSLGPKRGNQPQHF
.,TRBV7-2,.,TRBJ2-7,TGTGCCAGCAGCTTAGCCGGAGACAGGACCTACGAGCAGTACTTC,CASSLAGDRTYEQYF
once,TRBV13,TRBD2,TRBJ2-7,TGTGCCAGCAGCATACCCCAGACTAGCCGTCCCTACGAGCAGTACTTC,CASSIPQTSRPYEQYF
.,TRBV4-1,.,TRBJ2-1,TGCGCCAGCAGCCAAGAGGGCCAGACCTACAATGAGCAGTTCTTC,CASSQEGQTYNEQFF
large,TRBV28,.,TRBJ2-2,TGTGCCAGCAGGCCGTCGCTAGTGGAGAACACCGGGGAGCTGTTTTTT,CASRPSLVENTGELFF
.,TRBV29-1,.,TRBJ2-7,TGCAGCGTTGTCGAGACAGGTTACTCCTACGAGCAGTACTTC,CSVVETGYSYEQYF
.,TRBV19,TRBD1,TRBJ1-4,TGTGCCAGTGGGGACGGGACAGGGAATGAAAAACTGTTTTTT,CASGDGTGNEKLFF
.,TRBV19,.,TRBJ2-3,TGTGCCAGTAGCCAGGGTGTCATAGATACGCAGTATTTT,CASSQGVIDTQYF
.,TRBV4-2,TRBD1,TRBJ1-4,TGTGCCAGCAGCTCCGGACAGGGGGAAACTAATGAAAAACTGTTTTTT,CASSSGQGETNEKLFF
.,TRBV7-6,TRBD1,TRBJ1-4,TGTGCCAGCAGCTCCCACCCCGGGACAGCTAATGAAAAACTGTTTTTT,CASSSHPGTANEKLFF
.,TRBV27,TRBD1,TRBJ2-7,TGTGCCAGCAGCCGGGACAGAAATAGGGAGCAGTACTTC,CASSRDRNREQYF
.,TRBV5-1,.,TRBJ1-1,TGCGCCAGCAGCCCGGTTGGGGGGGGCGCGGAAACTGAAGCTTTCTTT,CASSPVGGGAETEAFF
.,TRBV4-3,TRBD1,TRBJ2-1,TGCGCCAGCAGCCAGCGACAGGGCGCTCGCAATGAGCAGTTCTTC,CASSQRQGARNEQFF
.,TRBV4-3,.,TRBJ1-2,TGCGCCAGCAGCCAAGAAATCGGGTTCCATGGCTACACCTTC,CASSQEIGFHGYTF
.,TRBV4-2,.,TRBJ1-1,TGTGCCAGCAGCCAAGAGTTCGGAGACACTGAAGCTTTCTTT,CASSQEFGDTEAFF
.,TRBV6-1,.,TRBJ1-4,TGTGCCAGCAGTGAAGGAGGGAACCTTAATGAAAAACTGTTTTTT,CASSEGGNLNEKLFF
large,TRBV6-4,.,TRBJ1-1,TGTGCCAGCAGTGACGGGGACTCGCCTACTGAAGCTTTCTTT,CASSDGDSPTEAFF
.,TRBV27,.,TRBJ1-5,TGTGCCAGCAGTTTACAGGGGATTTATCAGCCCCAGCATTTT,CASSLQGIYQPQHF
.,TRBV4-1,.,TRBJ2-5,TGCGCCAGCAGCCAAGATCCCTACCGAGAGACCCAGTACTTC,CASSQDPYRETQYF
.,TRBV7-9,TRBD2,TRBJ2-5,TGTGCCAGCTCCACAGGTTCTGTTCTAGCGGGAGGAGAGACCCAGTACTTC,CASSTGSVLAGGETQYF
once,TRBV5-6,.,TRBJ2-7,TGTGCCAGCAGCTTTTACAGAATCTACGAGCAGTACTTC,CASSFYRIYEQYF
.,TRBV27,.,TRBJ1-3,TGTGCCAGCAGTCCCGGACAGCCTGTCTCTGGAAACACCATATATTTT,CASSPGQPVSGNTIYF
once,TRBV29-1,TRBD2,TRBJ2-7,TGCAGCGGTCGGGCTAGCGGCACCTACGAGCAGTACTTC,CSGRASGTYEQYF
.,TRBV4-3,TRBD2,TRBJ2-5,TGCGCCAGCAGCCCGAAGGGACTAGCGGGAGAAGAGACCCAGTACTTC,CASSPKGLAGEETQYF
.,TRBV11-2,.,TRBJ1-1,TGTGCCAGCAGCCCAGGCGGGGGAACTGAAGCTTTCTTT,CASSPGGGTEAFF
.,TRBV4-3,TRBD2,TRBJ2-3,TGCGCCAGCAGCCTTACTAGCGGGAGTTCCAATACGCAGTATTTT,CASSLTSGSSNTQYF
.,TRBV9,.,TRBJ2-7,TGTGCCAGCAGCGTAGATCACACGAATTACGAGCAGTACTTC,CASSVDHTNYEQYF
.,TRBV11-3,.,TRBJ2-7,TGTGCCAGCAGCTTAGGGGGCGCGGACTACGAGCAGTACTTC,CASSLGGADYEQYF
.,TRBV9,.,TRBJ2-3,TGTGCCAGCAGCGTAGTCCCAGGCGTAAATACGCAGTATTTT,CASSVVPGVNTQYF
.,TRBV13,TRBD2,TRBJ2-5,TGTGCCAGCAGCGACGGGACTAGCGGGAGGGCCCTGGAGACCCAGTACTTC,CASSDGTSGRALETQYF
.,TRBV30,TRBD1,TRBJ2-7,TGTGCCTTCGATCTTGGACAGGGGGCGGCCTACGAGCAGTACTTC,CAFDLGQGAAYEQYF
once,TRBV7-9,.,TRBJ1-1,TGTGCCAGCAGCTTAGCGAACAGGGAAGCTTTCTTT,CASSLANREAFF
once,TRBV27,TRBD1,TRBJ2-2,TGTGCCAGCAGAGGAGCAGGGGGCGATTCCTTCTACCTGTTTTTT,CASRGAGGDSFYLFF
.,TRBV25-1,.,TRBJ1-4,TGTGCCAGCAGTCCCGGACGGGGGGGAGGGCCGGATGAAAAACTGTTTTTT,CASSPGRGGGPDEKLFF
.,TRBV28,TRBD1,TRBJ1-5,TGTGCCAGCAGTCCTGACAGGGGGGTGGATCAGCCCCAGCATTTT,CASSPDRGVDQPQHF
.,TRBV7-3,TRBD2,TRBJ2-3,TGTGCCAGCAGCTTCGGACTAGCCCTTGGCCCAGATACGCAGTATTTT,CASSFGLALGPDTQYF
.,TRBV28,TRBD2,TRBJ2-5,TGTGCCAGCAGTTTGGGACTAGCGGGAGTCGGAGAGACCCAGTACTTC,CASSLGLAGVGETQYF
.,TRBV28,TRBD1,TRBJ2-2,TGTGCCAGCATCCAGGACAGGGACCACACCGGGGAGCTGTTTTTT,CASIQDRDHTGELFF
once,TRBV6-4,.,TRBJ2-2,TGTGCCAGCAGTGATGTCGCCCTCAGGGACACCGGGGAGCTGTTTTTT,CASSDVALRDTGELFF
.,TRBV18,.,TRBJ2-2,TGTGCCAGCTCACCACCGAGCTTTCCCGCCGGGGAGCTGTTTTTT,CASSPPSFPAGELFF
.,TRBV28,.,TRBJ2-2,TGTGCCAGCAGTTCCGGCTTACAGGTTTCGGACACCGGGGAGCTGTTTTTT,CASSSGLQVSDTGELFF
once,TRBV9,TRBD1,TRBJ2-2,TGTGCCGGAAGGGACAGTAACACCGGGGAGCTGTTTTTT,CAGRDSNTGELFF
.,TRBV5-6,.,TRBJ2-7,TGTGCCAGCAGCCCGGGACTCAGTAGCTCCTACGAGCAGTACTTC,CASSPGLSSSYEQYF
.,TRBV12-2,.,TRBJ1-2,TGTGCAAGTCGCTTCGCGTTTTGCGGCTACACCTTC,CASRFAFCGYTF
.,TRBV4-3,TRBD1,TRBJ1-1,TGCGCCAGCAGCCAAGATTGGACAGGCGGAAAAGCTTTCTTT,CASSQDWTGGKAFF
once,TRBV18,.,TRBJ2-1,TGTGCCAGCTCACCAAGCAGGGCCCACAGTGGGAATGAGCAGTTCTTC,CASSPSRAHSGNEQFF
.,TRBV4-2,.,TRBJ1-5,TGTGCCAGCAACTCAGGGGTGGGTCAGCCCCAGCATTTT,CASNSGVGQPQHF
few,TRBV7-9,.,TRBJ1-1,TGTGCCAGCAGCTTAGGGACGGGAGAAGCTTTCTTT,CASSLGTGEAFF
.,TRBV28,.,TRBJ1-2,TGTGCCAGCAGTTTTCCAGGGGCATCGGGCTATGGCTACACCTTC,CASSFPGASGYGYTF
.,TRBV30,.,TRBJ2-3,TGTGCCTGGAGCCCCGGTGATACGCAGTATTTT,CAWSPGDTQYF
.,TRBV6-5,TRBD2,TRBJ2-5,TGTGCCAGCAGTTACGTGGCGGGAGGGCCGGAGACCCAGTACTTC,CASSYVAGGPETQYF